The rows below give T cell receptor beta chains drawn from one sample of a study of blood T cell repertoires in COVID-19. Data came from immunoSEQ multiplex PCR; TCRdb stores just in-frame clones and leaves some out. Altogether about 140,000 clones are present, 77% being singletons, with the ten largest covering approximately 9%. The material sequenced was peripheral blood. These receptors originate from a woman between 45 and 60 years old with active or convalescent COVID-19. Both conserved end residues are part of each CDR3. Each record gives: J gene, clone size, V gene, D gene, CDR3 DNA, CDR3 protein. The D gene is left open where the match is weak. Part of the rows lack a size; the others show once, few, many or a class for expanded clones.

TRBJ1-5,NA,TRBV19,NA,TGTGCCAGTAGTCACGGTCAGGGCGATCAGCCCCAGCATTTT,CASSHGQGDQPQHF
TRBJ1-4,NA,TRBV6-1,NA,TGTGCCAGCAGTCGGTCTAATGAAAAACTGTTTTTT,CASSRSNEKLFF
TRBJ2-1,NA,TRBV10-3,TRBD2,TGTGCCATCAGTGGCGGGACTAGCGGGAACAATGAGCAGTTCTTC,CAISGGTSGNNEQFF
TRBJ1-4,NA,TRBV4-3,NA,TGCGCCAGCAGCCAAGATGGTGGGGCGCGGGGAAAACTGTTTTTT,CASSQDGGARGKLFF
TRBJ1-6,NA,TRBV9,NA,TGTGCCAGCAGCGTCGGGAGGGATTCACCCCTCCACTTT,CASSVGRDSPLHF
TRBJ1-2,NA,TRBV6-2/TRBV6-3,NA,TGTGCCAGCAGTTACACAAGACTCTCGAGCTATGGCTACACCTTC,CASSYTRLSSYGYTF
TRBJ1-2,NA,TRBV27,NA,TGTGCCAGCAGTTCCCCCGGACAGTCATATGGCTACACCTTC,CASSSPGQSYGYTF
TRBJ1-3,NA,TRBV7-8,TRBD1,TGTGCCAGCAGCCCGTGGACAGGGGAAAACACCATATATTTT,CASSPWTGENTIYF
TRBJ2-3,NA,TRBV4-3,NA,TGCGCCAGCAGGGACCGAGGCGGGTCAGATACGCAGTATTTT,CASRDRGGSDTQYF
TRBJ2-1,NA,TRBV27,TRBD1,TGTGCCAGTCGGGCCGACAGGGGGCTTAGCTCCTACAATGAGCAGTTCTTC,CASRADRGLSSYNEQFF
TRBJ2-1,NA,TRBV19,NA,TGTGCCAGTACCCCCAAGGGGGGGTCCTACAATGAGCAGTTCTTC,CASTPKGGSYNEQFF
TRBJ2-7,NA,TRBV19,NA,TGTGCCAGTAGTGCTCCCGGGTCCTCCTACGAGCAGTACTTC,CASSAPGSSYEQYF
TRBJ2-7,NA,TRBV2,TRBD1,TGTGCCAGCAGGAAACAGGGGGCGAGCTCCTACGAGCAGTACTTC,CASRKQGASSYEQYF
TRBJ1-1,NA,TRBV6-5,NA,TGTGCCAGCAGTTACTCGAAGGCCGGGTTAGCTTTCTTT,CASSYSKAGLAFF
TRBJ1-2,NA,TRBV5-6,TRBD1,TGTGCCAGCAGCTTGGGACAGGGGATCTCTGGCTACACCTTC,CASSLGQGISGYTF
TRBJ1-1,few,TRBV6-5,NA,TGTGCCAGCAGGTCCAGGGGTACTAACACTGAAGCTTTCTTT,CASRSRGTNTEAFF